The 12 T cell receptor beta chains presented below share a single source sample, sequenced in a study of OX40 agonist ivuxolimab in advanced cancers. Assay used: immunoSEQ multiplex PCR; TCRdb lists only in-frame clones, some missing. The table lists roughly 69,000 clones, about 87% of them singletons. This specimen consisted of CD4+ or CD8+ T cells sorted from blood, obtained in a trial of the OX40 agonist ivuxolimab. All receptors come from an adult with an advanced solid tumor such as melanoma, head and neck, liver or kidney cancer.

This clone was counted only a few times. V gene TRBV5-5 combines with J gene TRBJ1-6; D remains unclear. CDR3 length equals 12 residues. Trimming took 0 bases from V and 7 from J, leaving 2 bases between them. Germline CDR1 SGHKS, CDR2 YYEKEE (reference sequence). CDR3 sequence (DNA): TGTGCCAGCAGCTTGGGGAATTCACCCCTCCACTTT. This codes for CASSLGNSPLHF.

This chain uses TRBV19 with TRBJ2-4; D remains unclear. The germline gives CDR1 LNHDA, CDR2 SQIVND (reference sequence). Trimming removed 1 base at V and 1 base at J, with 5 bases between. CDR3 length equals 14 residues. The CDR3 DNA follows: TGTGCCAGTAGTATAGGGATGGCCAAAAACATTCAGTACTTC. Translation: CASSIGMAKNIQYF.

This chain connects TRBV7-2 to TRBJ1-3, with D unresolved. V was cut by 4 bases and J by 4 bases, with 11 bases left in between. The germline CDR1 and CDR2 sequences are SGHTA and FQGNSA. The CDR3 loop spans 14 amino acids. The CDR3 loop is CASSSVPVGNTIYF. CDR3 nucleotide sequence: TGTGCCAGCAGCTCCGTGCCGGTGGGAAACACCATATATTTT.

This chain joins TRBV6-4 and TRBJ2-1; 13 bases agree with TRBD2. This CDR3 is 15 amino acids long. Germline V gene sequence: CDR1 MRHNA, CDR2 SNTAGT. V lost 3 bases, J lost 6 bases, and 2 bases stayed unmatched. In DNA, the CDR3 is TGTGCCAGCAGTGATAGACTAGCGGGAGGCAATGAGCAGTTCTTC. It encodes CASSDRLAGGNEQFF.

This clone was found a few times. The chain has TRBV7-9 and TRBJ2-5; D is uncertain. V lost 2 bases, J lost 5 bases, and 6 bases lay in between. This CDR3 contains 12 residues. The germline CDR1 and CDR2 sequences are SEHNR and FQNEAQ (reference sequence). DNA for the CDR3: TGTGCCAGCAGCTTAATTCAGGAGACCCAGTACTTC. This gives the protein CASSLIQETQYF.

This sequence joins TRBV5-1 and TRBJ1-2; D not certain. The V gene's germline CDR1 is SGHRS and CDR2 YFSETQ. The V and J ends lost 0 bases and 8 bases respectively, with 11 bases between them. The CDR3 is 13 amino acids. The CDR3 nucleotides read TGCGCCAGCAGCTTGGATTCAGGTCTCGGCTACACCTTC. Its protein is CASSLDSGLGYTF.

J is TRBJ2-1 and V is TRBV9; no clear D. Trimming took off 3 bases at V and 9 bases at J, with 13 bases between the two ends. The CDR3 sequence is 13 residues long. The germline gives CDR1 SGDLS, CDR2 YYNGEE. CDR3 nucleotide sequence: TGTGCCAGCAGCGACGGAACCAGCACTGAGCAGTTCTTC. Encoded protein: CASSDGTSTEQFF.

The CDR3 loop is CASSSTREVGDTQYF. The DNA of the CDR3 is TGCGCCAGCAGCTCTACCAGGGAAGTTGGAGATACGCAGTATTTT. The chain recombines TRBV5-1 with TRBJ2-3; perhaps TRBD1 as D (5 bases). CDR1 and CDR2 from the germline V gene are SGHRS and YFSETQ. The CDR3 sequence is 15 residues long. Trimming stripped 3 bases from V and 5 bases from J, with 16 bases between. The full variable domain, its missing parts supplied by reference TRBV5-1 and TRBJ2-3, is KAGVTQTPRYLIKTRGQQVTLSCSPISGHRSVSWYQQTPGQGLQFLFEYFSETQRNKGNFPGRFSGRQFSNSRSEMNVSTLELGDSALYLCASSSTREVGDTQYFGPGTRLTVL.

V gene TRBV4-1 combines with J gene TRBJ2-7, with 7 bases that match TRBD1. Per the germline V gene, CDR1 is MGHRA and CDR2 is YSYEKL. CDR3 length: 15 residues. Trimming cost V 0 bases and J 3 bases; bases outside gene matches: 5. CDR3 DNA sequence: TGCGCCAGCAGCCAAGAGGGGACAGACTACTACGAGCAGTACTTC. Its protein product is CASSQEGTDYYEQYF.

This chain uses TRBV5-4 with TRBJ2-4; TRBD1 is a possible D gene (7 bases). The CDR3 covers 15 residues. Per germline, CDR1 SGHNT and CDR2 YYREEE (reference sequence). V was clipped by 4 bases and J by 0 bases, with 11 bases between them. CDR3 DNA: TGTGCCAGCAGCCGCGGGGACAGAGCCAAAAACATTCAGTACTTC. Encoded protein: CASSRGDRAKNIQYF.

The genes are TRBV18 and TRBJ1-5, with 8 nucleotides matching TRBD1. The ends lost 3 bases at V and 9 bases at J; junction bases unmatched: 7. CDR1 and CDR2 (germline): KGHSH, LQKENI. The CDR3 extends over 14 amino acids. In DNA form, the CDR3 reads TGTGCCAGCTCACCGGACAGGGCCCTGGGGCCCCAGCATTTT. It translates to CASSPDRALGPQHF.

The V call is TRBV19, the J call TRBJ2-1, with D unresolved. V gave up 3 bases and J gave up 8 bases, with 17 bases separating them. Germline V CDR1 and CDR2: LNHDA, SQIVND (reference sequence). The CDR3 sequence is 15 residues long. The CDR3 nucleotides are TGTGCCAGTAGTATTCTGGCCTCTCGCGTCGATGAGCAGTTCTTC. This sequence encodes CASSILASRVDEQFF.